The 18 T cell receptor beta chains reported below all come from one sample, sequenced in a study of CD8+ T cells in alopecia areata (dated by TCRdb to 2016 to 2019). This specimen's time point label, interpreted: less than 25 weeks on oral tofacitinib. In light of the paper, this sample's treatment or condition label describes: oral pan-JAK inhibitor, 5-10 mg twice daily. The library relied on the immunoSEQ multiplex PCR assay. For TCR sequencing, RNA was extracted from every sample and reverse transcribed into cDNA to serve as template. This is the immuneACCESS table as TCRdb keeps it, with only in-frame sequences that have V and J called. A part of the clones is gone; compared with another copy, unresolved V genes explain less than half, and the rest is unexplained. The sample table lists around 100,000 clones, less than 60% of them with a count of one. The top ten clonotypes cover 3% to 4% of the sample.

Sample: CD4+ T cells sorted from blood, taken at week 24, from a patient treated with tofacitinib. The receptor source for this set is a human donor with alopecia areata.

The chain employs TRBV7-9 and TRBJ2-3, with a tentative D call TRBD2 (7 bases). This CDR3 has 16 residues. Trimming cost V 1 base and J 0 bases, with 11 bases left between them. Germline CDR1 reads SEHNR; CDR2 reads FQNEAQ (reference sequence). The CDR3 DNA sequence: TGTGCCAGCAGCTTAGTTGGGGGGGCTAGCACAGATACGCAGTATTTT. As protein: CASSLVGGASTDTQYF.

V usage is TRBV29-1 and J usage is TRBJ2-4; weak D call: TRBD2 (5 bases). This CDR3 is built from 13 residues. Trimming shortened V by 4 bases and J by 3 bases, and 10 bases separated the two germline ends. CDR1 is SQVTM, CDR2 ANQGSEA, per germline. DNA of the CDR3: TGCAGCGTTGTTGGACTTGGCAAAAACATTCAGTACTTC. It yields the protein CSVVGLGKNIQYF.

The rearrangement joins TRBV5-6 to TRBJ2-3; D uncertain. V was shortened by 0 bases and J by 1 base, with 9 bases between the two germline ends. Germline loops: CDR1 SGHDT, CDR2 YYEEEE. The CDR3 is 15 residues long. CDR3 sequence reads: CASSLGLGRTDTQYF. DNA of the CDR3: TGTGCCAGCAGCTTGGGGCTAGGGCGCACAGATACGCAGTATTTT.

Regarding this clone: The same CDR3 arises from other DNA sequences in this sample as well. The chain is built from TRBV30 and TRBJ2-3; no reliable D call. Trimming removed 2 bases at V and 6 bases at J, with 6 bases between. CDR3 length equals 11 residues. Germline V lookup: CDR1 GTSNPN, CDR2 SVGIG (reference sequence). As DNA, the CDR3 is TGTGCCTGGAGTTTAGAGGATACGCAGTATTTT. It is translated as CAWSLEDTQYF.

The chain joins TRBV30 to TRBJ1-4; D perhaps matches TRBD1 (5 bases). Germline assignment: CDR1 GTSNPN and CDR2 SVGIG (reference sequence). The CDR3 is made up of 14 amino acids. Trimming took off 0 bases at V and 7 bases at J, with 12 bases between the two ends. CDR3 in DNA: TGTGCCTGGAGTGTCAATGGGGGGAGTGAAAAACTGTTTTTT. It translates to CAWSVNGGSEKLFF.

This clone was detected a few times. The rearrangement links TRBV14 to TRBJ1-2, with D perhaps TRBD1 (5 bases). CDR1 and CDR2 from the germline V gene are SGHDN and FVKESK. Trimming cost V 0 bases and J 4 bases, with 9 bases left between them. This CDR3 spans 14 amino acids. The CDR3 region has the DNA TGTGCCAGCAGCCAAGATATCGGGACCTATGGCTACACCTTC. Translation: CASSQDIGTYGYTF.

The chain carries TRBV9 and TRBJ2-7; 9 bases fit TRBD1. The CDR3 spans 15 residues. V lost 4 bases and J lost 0; bases outside the gene matches: 5. Germline-derived CDR1 and CDR2 are SGDLS and YYNGEE. The CDR3 spells CASSIGQGSSYEQYF. CDR3 coding DNA: TGTGCCAGCAGCATTGGACAGGGGAGCTCCTACGAGCAGTACTTC.

This chain uses TRBV13 with TRBJ1-2, with TRBD1 matching over 9 bases. Germline V gives CDR1 PRHDT, CDR2 FYEKMQ (reference sequence). V shed 5 bases and J 2 bases; nucleotides not matched to a gene: 3. The CDR3 contains 14 residues. The CDR3 loop is CASSPGTGNYGYTF. CDR3 coding DNA: TGTGCCAGCAGCCCCGGGACAGGGAACTATGGCTACACCTTC.

V usage is TRBV5-1 and J usage is TRBJ2-3, with D perhaps given as TRBD1 or TRBD2 (5 bases each). V lost 10 bases and J lost 4, with 19 bases in between. The germline gives CDR1 SGHRS, CDR2 YFSETQ. This CDR3 spans 14 amino acids. The CDR3 loop reads CASQDWGPADTQYF. The CDR3 nucleotides are TGCGCCTCGCAGGACTGGGGCCCCGCAGATACGCAGTATTTT.

This chain connects TRBV5-1 to TRBJ2-7; no firm D call. There are 12 residues in the CDR3. In germline, CDR1 is SGHRS, CDR2 YFSETQ. Between the trimmed V and J ends, which lost 4 bases and 1 base, there was a span of 6 bases. The CDR3 sequence is CASSLQSYEQYF. CDR3 sequence (DNA): TGCGCCAGCAGCCTGCAATCCTACGAGCAGTACTTC.

This clone was detected a few times. The chain uses TRBV7-2 and TRBJ2-5; D possibly corresponds to TRBD2 (7 bases). Germline V gene sequence: CDR1 SGHTA, CDR2 FQGNSA. With 1 base removed from V and 2 bases from J, the gap between germline ends came to 8 bases. The CDR3 loop spans 14 amino acids. The CDR3 region is CASSLEGGQETQYF. The CDR3 region has the DNA TGTGCCAGCAGCTTAGAGGGGGGGCAAGAGACCCAGTACTTC.

With respect to this clone: The same CDR3 can be traced to other DNA sequences in this sample. The rearrangement uses TRBV30 and TRBJ2-7; D may be TRBD1 (6 bases). Germline CDR1 is GTSNPN and CDR2 is SVGIG (reference sequence). V lost 3 bases to trimming and J lost 4 bases, with 10 bases between them. This CDR3 spans 12 amino acids. The CDR3 region has the DNA TGTGCCTGGAGCCCTCAGGGGTACGAGCAGTACTTC. It yields the protein CAWSPQGYEQYF.

V gene TRBV6-5 combines with J gene TRBJ1-5; D ambiguous. This CDR3 spans 13 amino acids. Trimming stripped 6 bases from V and 3 bases from J, with 9 bases between. The V gene's germline CDR1 is MNHEY and CDR2 SVGAGI. CDR3 sequence: CASRAYINQPQHF. The CDR3 coding sequence is TGTGCCAGCAGAGCATATATCAATCAGCCCCAGCATTTT.

The V call is TRBV6-5, the J call TRBJ1-6; D gene uncertain. The CDR3 consists of 13 residues. Germline loops: CDR1 MNHEY, CDR2 SVGAGI. The germline V and J ends were trimmed by 5 bases and 8 bases, with 10 bases remaining between them. The CDR3 DNA follows: TGTGCCAGCAGTCTCGATTTGGATTCACCCCTCCACTTT. Translation gives CASSLDLDSPLHF.

This clone was counted between two and nine times. The rearrangement uses TRBV5-8 and TRBJ2-2; no definite D call. Trimming stripped 1 base from V and 4 bases from J, with 11 bases between. The CDR3 spans 15 residues. Germline loops: CDR1 SGHTS, CDR2 YDEGEE. The CDR3 here is CASSLYLDSTGELFF. The CDR3 DNA reads as TGTGCCAGCAGCTTGTATCTGGATAGCACCGGGGAGCTGTTTTTT.

The rearrangement joins TRBV4-3 to TRBJ2-7, with a tentative D call TRBD1 (6 bases). Per germline, CDR1 LGHNA and CDR2 YSLEER. The CDR3 length is 15 residues. Trimming removed 0 bases at V and 2 bases at J, with 11 bases between. The CDR3 region has the DNA TGCGCCAGCAGCCAAGAACAGGGCCATCCCTACGAGCAGTACTTC. Its protein product is CASSQEQGHPYEQYF.

Here the CDR3 reads CSVAQLLSTDTQYF. The DNA for the CDR3 is TGCAGCGTTGCACAACTACTTAGCACAGATACGCAGTATTTT. The rearrangement uses TRBV29-1 and TRBJ2-3; D is undetermined. The CDR3 runs 14 residues. Germline V lookup: CDR1 SQVTM, CDR2 ANQGSEA. V was trimmed by 4 bases and J by 0 bases, leaving 11 bases between them.

The chain combines TRBV2 with TRBJ2-5, with D perhaps TRBD1 (6 bases). V was pared by 6 bases and J by 5 bases, with 10 bases between. CDR1 and CDR2 from the germline V gene are SNHLY and FYNNEI. The CDR3 contains 12 residues. CDR3 bases: TGTGCCAGCAGACAGGGCTGGGAGACCCAGTACTTC. Translation: CASRQGWETQYF.